The rows below give T cell receptor beta chains drawn from one sample of a study of T cells in Graves' hyperthyroidism and ophthalmopathy. TCRdb fed the multiplex PCR reads into MiXCR, producing one record per CDR3 protein. The sample has approximately 430,000 distinct CDR3 sequences; approximately 14% are singletons. The material sequenced was blood. The receptor source for this set is a man between 18 and 35 years old with Graves' ophthalmopathy. Each CDR3 is given with its conserved first and last residue. Fields, in order: D gene, clone size, V gene, J gene, CDR3 DNA, CDR3 protein. The D gene is left open where the match is weak. Rows may omit the clone size; those that give it use once, few, many or a size class.

D: TRBD1; size: many; V: TRBV7-8; J: TRBJ1-4; DNA: TGTGCCAGCAGCTTACCGTTGACAGGGGGCAGGAATGAAAAACTGTTTTTT; CDR3: CASSLPLTGGRNEKLFF
D: TRBD1; size: many; V: TRBV6-1; J: TRBJ1-2; DNA: TGTGCCTGCCGGGACAGGTTCTATGGCTACACCTTC; CDR3: CACRDRFYGYTF
D: TRBD2; size: many; V: TRBV11-3; J: TRBJ2-1; DNA: TGTGCCAGCAGCCTTGGGACTAGCGGGAGGGGGGGTAATGAGCAGTTCTTC; CDR3: CASSLGTSGRGGNEQFF
D: .; size: .; V: TRBV6-1; J: TRBJ2-7; DNA: TGTGCCAGCAGGACTACAACCGCGCTCTACGAGCAGTACTTC; CDR3: CASRTTTALYEQYF
D: TRBD2; size: .; V: TRBV9; J: TRBJ2-7; DNA: TGTGCCAGCAGCGTAGGTGGACTAGCGGGAGGACCCTACGAGCAGTACTTC; CDR3: CASSVGGLAGGPYEQYF
D: .; size: .; V: TRBV5-6; J: TRBJ2-7; DNA: TGTGCCAGCAGCTCAAGGACTATATCCTACGAGCAGTACTTC; CDR3: CASSSRTISYEQYF
D: TRBD1; size: many; V: TRBV2; J: TRBJ1-2; DNA: TGTGCCAGCAGTCAAATGGACAGGGACTATGGCTACACCTTC; CDR3: CASSQMDRDYGYTF
D: TRBD2; size: few; V: TRBV19; J: TRBJ2-2; DNA: TGTGCCAGTAGTATCCTCGGACTAGCGGGGAACACCGGGGAGCTGTTTTTT; CDR3: CASSILGLAGNTGELFF
D: .; size: .; V: TRBV3-1; J: TRBJ1-2; DNA: TGTGCCAGCAGCTTGGGGATGTATGGCTACACCTTC; CDR3: CASSLGMYGYTF
D: .; size: few; V: TRBV6-1; J: TRBJ2-7; DNA: TGTGCCAGCAGTCTGAACAGGGCCACCTACGAGCAGTACTTC; CDR3: CASSLNRATYEQYF
D: TRBD2; size: .; V: TRBV20-1; J: TRBJ2-1; DNA: TGCAGTGCTAGCGGGACTAGCGATTTCAATGAGCAGTTCTTC; CDR3: CSASGTSDFNEQFF
D: .; size: many; V: TRBV27; J: TRBJ2-7; DNA: TGTGCCAGCAAGGACTCAGGCATTACCTACGAGCAGTACTTC; CDR3: CASKDSGITYEQYF
D: TRBD1; size: few; V: TRBV19; J: TRBJ2-7; DNA: TGTGCCAGTAGTATAAAGTCGACAGGGAACCGTTACGAGCAGTACTTC; CDR3: CASSIKSTGNRYEQYF
D: .; size: .; V: TRBV7-9; J: TRBJ1-1; DNA: TGTGCCAGCAGCTTGAGCGGTGGAGGGGCTTTCTTT; CDR3: CASSLSGGGAFF
D: .; size: once; V: TRBV19; J: TRBJ1-6; DNA: TGTGCCAGTAGTAGGGCCAGCGCCGTTAATTCACCCCTCCACTTT; CDR3: CASSRASAVNSPLHF
D: TRBD1; size: few; V: TRBV10-2; J: TRBJ1-1; DNA: TGCGCCAGCAATGGACAGGGGCGCACTGAAGCTTTCTTT; CDR3: CASNGQGRTEAFF
D: TRBD1; size: few; V: TRBV6-1; J: TRBJ2-1; DNA: TGTGCCATCCGGGACAGGGGGGTAGGGCAGTTCTTC; CDR3: CAIRDRGVGQFF
D: TRBD2; size: many; V: TRBV7-9; J: TRBJ2-7; DNA: TGTGCCAGCAGCCCCGAAGGGGCGGGAGACTACGAGCAGTACTTC; CDR3: CASSPEGAGDYEQYF
D: TRBD2; size: many; V: TRBV6-1; J: TRBJ2-7; DNA: TGTGCCAGCAGTCTTAGCGGGGGAACCTACGAGCAGTACTTC; CDR3: CASSLSGGTYEQYF
D: .; size: .; V: TRBV10-1; J: TRBJ1-5; DNA: TGCGCCAGCAGTGAGTCTTCTCAGCCCCAGCATTTT; CDR3: CASSESSQPQHF
D: .; size: many; V: TRBV10-3; J: TRBJ2-3; DNA: TGTGCCATCAGTGCCCAGCGAGATACGCAGTATTTT; CDR3: CAISAQRDTQYF
D: .; size: many; V: TRBV12-3/TRBV12-4; J: TRBJ2-5; DNA: TGTGCCAGCAGTTTAAGAGGGCGATTGGAGACCCAGTACTTC; CDR3: CASSLRGRLETQYF
D: .; size: many; V: TRBV30; J: TRBJ2-5; DNA: TGTGCCTGGAGTGGGAGTGCTCGGGAGACCCAGTACTTC; CDR3: CAWSGSARETQYF
D: TRBD1; size: .; V: TRBV6-4; J: TRBJ1-3; DNA: TGTGCCAGCAGTGACTCGAGGGGGCACATATATTTT; CDR3: CASSDSRGHIYF
D: .; size: many; V: TRBV5-6; J: TRBJ2-5; DNA: TGTGCCAGCGCCCCGGGGACGGGGGCGTACCAAGAGACCCAGTACTTC; CDR3: CASAPGTGAYQETQYF
D: .; size: many; V: TRBV11-2; J: TRBJ2-5; DNA: TGTGCCAGCAGATTTTGGGACCAAGAGACCCAGTACTTC; CDR3: CASRFWDQETQYF
D: TRBD2; size: .; V: TRBV6-1; J: TRBJ2-7; DNA: TGTGCCAGCGGGGGGGGGTCTTCCTACGAGCAGTACTTC; CDR3: CASGGGSSYEQYF
D: .; size: .; V: TRBV6-1; J: TRBJ1-5; DNA: TGTGCCAGCAGTTCCTCCGGGGAAGTCAATCAGCCCCAGCATTTT; CDR3: CASSSSGEVNQPQHF
D: .; size: few; V: TRBV6-2/TRBV6-3; J: TRBJ2-5; DNA: TGTGCCAGCAGTCGAGGGAAGGAGACCCAGTACTTC; CDR3: CASSRGKETQYF
D: .; size: many; V: TRBV30; J: TRBJ2-7; DNA: TGTGCCTGCCGAGGGGGTTACGAGCAGTACTTC; CDR3: CACRGGYEQYF
D: .; size: many; V: TRBV5-8; J: TRBJ1-1; DNA: TGTGCCAGCAGCTTCCCTGCAGAAAACACTGAAGCTTTCTTT; CDR3: CASSFPAENTEAFF
D: TRBD2; size: many; V: TRBV5-1; J: TRBJ2-5; DNA: TGCGCCAGCAGCCTCGGACTAGCGGGGGAACAAGAGACCCAGTACTTC; CDR3: CASSLGLAGEQETQYF
D: .; size: many; V: TRBV5-1; J: TRBJ1-2; DNA: TGCGCCAGCAGCCGAGGACGGAACGACCATATCAGGGGCTACACCTTC; CDR3: CASSRGRNDHIRGYTF
D: .; size: many; V: TRBV25-1; J: TRBJ2-7; DNA: TGTGCCAGCAGTGAATATGGGCCGGTCCACCCCTCCTACGAGCAGTACTTC; CDR3: CASSEYGPVHPSYEQYF
D: TRBD1; size: many; V: TRBV27; J: TRBJ1-2; DNA: TGTGCCAGCAGTCCACTAGGGGGCTTAGTAAATGGCTACACCTTC; CDR3: CASSPLGGLVNGYTF
D: .; size: many; V: TRBV24-1; J: TRBJ2-5; DNA: TGTGCCACCAGTTTACCCCAGGGGGGGGGACAAGAGACCCAGTACTTC; CDR3: CATSLPQGGGQETQYF
D: TRBD2; size: many; V: TRBV20-1; J: TRBJ2-1; DNA: TGCAGCGGGGGCTTAGCGGGAGATTCCTACAATGAGCAGTTCTTC; CDR3: CSGGLAGDSYNEQFF
D: .; size: few; V: TRBV6-1; J: TRBJ2-7; DNA: TGTGCCAGCAGTAAGAGGGACTTCTACGAGCAGTACTTC; CDR3: CASSKRDFYEQYF
D: .; size: many; V: TRBV11-2; J: TRBJ2-5; DNA: TGTGCCAGCAGCTTGGGGATGGAGACCCAGTACTTC; CDR3: CASSLGMETQYF
D: .; size: .; V: TRBV2; J: TRBJ2-5; DNA: TGTGCCAGCAGTGAAGCGCTTAGGGTATCTGAGTACTTC; CDR3: CASSEALRVSEYF
D: TRBD1; size: many; V: TRBV29-1; J: TRBJ1-1; DNA: TGCAGCGGACAGGGAGGGAGCACTGAAGCTTTCTTT; CDR3: CSGQGGSTEAFF
D: .; size: .; V: TRBV12-3/TRBV12-4; J: TRBJ1-2; DNA: TGTGCCAGCAGTTGGGGGCGGTCTAGCTACACCTTC; CDR3: CASSWGRSSYTF
D: TRBD1; size: many; V: TRBV6-1; J: TRBJ2-1; DNA: TGTGCCAGCAGCTCCGGACAGGGCCACCGGGAGCAGTTCTTC; CDR3: CASSSGQGHREQFF
D: .; size: many; V: TRBV4-1; J: TRBJ1-5; DNA: TGCGCCAGCAGCCAAGAAGGGAGTGGCCTTAGCAATCAGCCCCAGCATTTT; CDR3: CASSQEGSGLSNQPQHF
D: TRBD2; size: .; V: TRBV15; J: TRBJ2-5; DNA: TGTGCCACCAGCAGAGGTGGGGCGGGAGTTGAGACCCAGTACTTC; CDR3: CATSRGGAGVETQYF
D: TRBD2; size: many; V: TRBV11-3; J: TRBJ2-3; DNA: TGTGCCAGCAGCTTAGGCCTCACGGCGGGAGAGGCTTCTACGCAGTATTTT; CDR3: CASSLGLTAGEASTQYF
D: .; size: many; V: TRBV5-1; J: TRBJ2-1; DNA: TGCGCCAGCAGCGCAAGTTCTCCCTACAATGAGCAGTTCTTC; CDR3: CASSASSPYNEQFF
D: .; size: few; V: TRBV20-1; J: TRBJ2-5; DNA: TGCAGTGCTAGACAGGGACGGGAGACCCAGTACTTC; CDR3: CSARQGRETQYF
D: .; size: many; V: TRBV3-1; J: TRBJ2-7; DNA: TGTGCCAGCAGCCAACGTCCAGCGGACTACTACGAGCAGTACTTC; CDR3: CASSQRPADYYEQYF
D: .; size: few; V: TRBV6-1; J: TRBJ2-2; DNA: TGTGCCAGCCAGCAGGGGTTCCCCGGGGAGCTGTTTTTT; CDR3: CASQQGFPGELFF
D: .; size: many; V: TRBV4-1; J: TRBJ2-7; DNA: TGCGCCAGCAGCTCGGAAGTGGTCCGGCCCTACGAGCAGTACTTC; CDR3: CASSSEVVRPYEQYF